This T cell receptor beta chain was captured by sequencing in a study of T cell responses to AZD1222 COVID-19 vaccine. For the study at large: It was second doses at about 4 or about 12 weeks that were pooled. Whole-study results and caveats: Two AZD1222 doses significantly raised spike-specific TCR breadth and depth over controls. Dominant at 160-218 and 743-854, vaccine-associated CD4 TCRs also spanned spike. Donors were largely white British and mainly female; clonal diversity was possibly underestimated.

Produced via immunoSEQ multiplex PCR; TCRdb's table is partial and in-frame only. The sample has more than 150,000 clones; 80% to 95% are singletons. Comments on this clone: Its antigen is not known.

Germline lookup yields CDR1 SGHTA and CDR2 FQGNSA. The CDR3 runs 13 residues. The V gene lost 3 bases and the J gene lost 0 bases, with 5 bases spanning the gap. Sequencing was performed on peripheral blood, taken on day 0 of AZD1222 vaccination. The J gene is TRBJ1-1, the V gene TRBV7-2; D is unclear. The TCR sequence derives from an adult in good health. CDR3 residues: CASSFWVNTEAFF. CDR3 nucleotides: TGTGCCAGCAGCTTTTGGGTGAACACTGAAGCTTTCTTT. Supplemented by reference TRBV7-2 and TRBJ1-1, the full variable domain reads GAGVSQSPSNKVTEKGKDVELRCDPISGHTALYWYRQSLGQGLEFLIYFQGNSAPDKSGLPSDRFSAERTGGSVSTLTIQRTQQEDSAVYLCASSFWVNTEAFFGQGTRLTVV.